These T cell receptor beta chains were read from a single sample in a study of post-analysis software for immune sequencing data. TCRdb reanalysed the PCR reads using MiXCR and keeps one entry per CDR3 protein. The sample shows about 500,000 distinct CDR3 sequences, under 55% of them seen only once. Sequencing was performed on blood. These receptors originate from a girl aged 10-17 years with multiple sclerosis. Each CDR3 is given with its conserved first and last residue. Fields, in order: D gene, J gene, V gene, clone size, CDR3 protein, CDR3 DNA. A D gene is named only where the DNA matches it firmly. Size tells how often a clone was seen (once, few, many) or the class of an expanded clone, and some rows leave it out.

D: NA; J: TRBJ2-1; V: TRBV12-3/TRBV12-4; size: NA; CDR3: CVSSLGQSYNEQFF; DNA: TGTGTCAGCAGTTTAGGACAGTCCTACAATGAGCAGTTCTTC
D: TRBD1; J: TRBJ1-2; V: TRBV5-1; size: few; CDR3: CASSRGQRANYGYTF; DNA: TGCGCCAGCAGCAGGGGACAGCGAGCTAACTATGGCTACACCTTC
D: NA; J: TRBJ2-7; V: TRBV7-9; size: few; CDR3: CASSLGSAGMAYEQYF; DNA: TGTGCCAGCAGCTTAGGGTCCGCAGGGATGGCCTACGAGCAGTACTTC
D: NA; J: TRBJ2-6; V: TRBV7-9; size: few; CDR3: CASSLDGSSSGANVLTF; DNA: TGTGCCAGCAGCTTAGATGGCAGTTCCTCTGGGGCCAACGTCCTGACTTTC
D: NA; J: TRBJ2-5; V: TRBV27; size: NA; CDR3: CASRLRSGETQYF; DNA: TGTGCCAGCAGGTTAAGGTCGGGGGAGACCCAGTACTTC
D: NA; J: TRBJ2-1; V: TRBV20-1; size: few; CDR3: CSARDSAGDGTYNEQFF; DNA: TGCAGTGCTAGAGATTCGGCCGGGGACGGAACTTACAATGAGCAGTTCTTC
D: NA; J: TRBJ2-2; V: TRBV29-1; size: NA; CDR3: CSVEDSGSLFGELFF; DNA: TGCAGCGTTGAAGATAGTGGCAGTCTTTTCGGGGAGCTGTTTTTT
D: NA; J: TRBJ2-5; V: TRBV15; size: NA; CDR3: CATSRQIQETQYF; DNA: TGTGCCACCAGCAGACAGATCCAAGAGACCCAGTACTTC
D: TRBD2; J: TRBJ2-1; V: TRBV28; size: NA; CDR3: CASSSLSSSGDSYNEQFF; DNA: TGTGCCAGCAGTTCCCTTTCCTCTAGCGGGGACTCCTACAATGAGCAGTTCTTC
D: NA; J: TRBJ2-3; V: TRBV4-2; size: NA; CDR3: CASSWGPASTDTQYF; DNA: TGTGCCAGCAGCTGGGGACCAGCTAGCACAGATACGCAGTATTTT
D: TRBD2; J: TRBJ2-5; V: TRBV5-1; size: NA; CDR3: CASSLDGTSEETQYF; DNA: TGCGCCAGCAGCTTGGACGGGACTAGCGAAGAGACCCAGTACTTC
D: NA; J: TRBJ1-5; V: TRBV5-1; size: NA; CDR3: CASSLGGINQPQHF; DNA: TGCGCCAGCAGCTTGGGGGGGATCAATCAGCCCCAGCATTTT
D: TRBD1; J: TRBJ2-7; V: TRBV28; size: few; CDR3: CASSFWEPGQTNYEQYF; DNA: TGTGCCAGCAGTTTCTGGGAACCGGGACAGACTAATTACGAGCAGTACTTC
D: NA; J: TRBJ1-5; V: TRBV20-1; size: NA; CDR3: CSARVGRTRMGQPQHF; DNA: TGCAGTGCTAGAGTAGGCAGGACTAGAATGGGTCAGCCCCAGCATTTT
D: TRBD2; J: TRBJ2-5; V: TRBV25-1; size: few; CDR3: CASSELGTSGKQYF; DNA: TGTGCCAGCAGTGAGCTCGGGACTAGCGGAAAGCAGTACTTC
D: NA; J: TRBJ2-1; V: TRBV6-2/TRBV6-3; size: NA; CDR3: CASSYLSYNEQFF; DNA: TGTGCCAGCAGTTACTTAAGCTACAATGAGCAGTTCTTC
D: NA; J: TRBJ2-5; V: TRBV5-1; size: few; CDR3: CASSSSGTLQETQYF; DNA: TGCGCCAGCAGCTCCTCAGGGACCCTACAAGAGACCCAGTACTTC
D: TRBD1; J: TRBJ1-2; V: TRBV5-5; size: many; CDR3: CASSGQGNYGYTF; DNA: TGTGCCAGCAGCGGACAGGGGAACTATGGCTACACCTTC
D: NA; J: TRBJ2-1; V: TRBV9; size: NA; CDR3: CASSVDENEQFF; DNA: TGTGCCAGCAGCGTAGATGAGAATGAGCAGTTCTTC
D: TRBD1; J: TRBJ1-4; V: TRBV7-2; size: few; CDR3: CASSLVFRDSNEKLFF; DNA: TGTGCCAGCAGCTTAGTGTTCCGGGACAGTAATGAAAAACTGTTTTTT
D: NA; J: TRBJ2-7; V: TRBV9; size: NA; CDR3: CASSVASGPEQQYF; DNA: TGTGCCAGCAGCGTAGCGAGCGGACCCGAGCAGCAGTACTTC
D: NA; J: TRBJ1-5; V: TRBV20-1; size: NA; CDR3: CSARDGGNQPQHF; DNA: TGCAGTGCTAGAGATGGCGGGAATCAGCCCCAGCATTTT
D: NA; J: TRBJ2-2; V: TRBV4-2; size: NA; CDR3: CASSLTGLVGNTGELFF; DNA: TGTGCCAGCAGCCTAACAGGGTTGGTAGGGAACACCGGGGAGCTGTTTTTT
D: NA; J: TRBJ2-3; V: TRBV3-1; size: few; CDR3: CASSQDWASDTQYF; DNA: TGTGCCAGCAGCCAAGATTGGGCTTCGGATACGCAGTATTTT
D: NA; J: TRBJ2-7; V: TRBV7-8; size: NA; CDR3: CASSLVVRTDDSYEQYF; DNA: TGTGCCAGCAGCTTAGTTGTTCGGACGGACGACTCCTACGAGCAGTACTTC
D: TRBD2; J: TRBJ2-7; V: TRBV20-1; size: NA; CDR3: CSARFLAGGSYEQYF; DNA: TGCAGTGCTAGGTTCCTAGCGGGAGGCTCCTACGAGCAGTACTTC
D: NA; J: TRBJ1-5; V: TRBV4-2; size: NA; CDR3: CASSDRRGLAQPQHF; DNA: TGTGCCAGCAGCGACAGGAGGGGTTTAGCTCAGCCCCAGCATTTT
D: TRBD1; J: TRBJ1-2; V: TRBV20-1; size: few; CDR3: CSARGTGARYGYTF; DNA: TGCAGTGCTAGGGGGACAGGGGCTCGGTATGGCTACACCTTC
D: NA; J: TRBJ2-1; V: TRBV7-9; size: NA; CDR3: CASSHHTDNEQFF; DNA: TGTGCCAGCAGCCATCACACCGACAATGAGCAGTTCTTC
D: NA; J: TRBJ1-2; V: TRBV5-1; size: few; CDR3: CASSLEPDNAYGYTF; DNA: TGCGCCAGCAGCTTGGAACCCGACAACGCCTATGGCTACACCTTC
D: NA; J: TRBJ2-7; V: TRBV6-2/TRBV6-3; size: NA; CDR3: CASSHMTAFYEQYF; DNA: TGTGCCAGCAGTCATATGACCGCGTTCTACGAGCAGTACTTC
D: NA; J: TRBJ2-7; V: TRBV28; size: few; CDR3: CASRSGTSNEQYF; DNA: TGTGCCAGCAGGTCGGGCACTAGTAACGAGCAGTACTTC
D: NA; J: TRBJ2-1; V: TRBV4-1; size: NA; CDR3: CASSQVGSANNEQFF; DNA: TGCGCCAGCAGCCAAGTCGGGTCTGCAAACAATGAGCAGTTCTTC
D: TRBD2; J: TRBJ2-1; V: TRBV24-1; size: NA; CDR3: CATSVLGGRADEQFF; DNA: TGTGCCACCAGTGTTCTGGGCGGGAGGGCCGATGAGCAGTTCTTC
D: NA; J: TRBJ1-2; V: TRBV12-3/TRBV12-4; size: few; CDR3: CASSLGLVYGYTF; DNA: TGTGCCAGCAGTTTAGGTTTAGTCTATGGCTACACCTTC
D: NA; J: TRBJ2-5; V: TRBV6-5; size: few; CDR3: CASRLRTGETQYF; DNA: TGTGCCAGCAGGCTTCGGACCGGGGAGACCCAGTACTTC
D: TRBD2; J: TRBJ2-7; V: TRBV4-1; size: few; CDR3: CASTAWVSGRVGEQYF; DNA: TGCGCCAGCACCGCTTGGGTTAGCGGGAGAGTCGGCGAGCAGTACTTC
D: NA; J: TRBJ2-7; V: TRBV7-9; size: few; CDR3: CASSLSGNRGEQYF; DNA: TGTGCCAGCAGCTTAAGCGGAAATCGGGGCGAGCAGTACTTC
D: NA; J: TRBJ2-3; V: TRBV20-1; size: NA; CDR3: CSARGGQSTDTQYF; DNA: TGCAGTGCTAGGGGGGGCCAGAGCACAGATACGCAGTATTTT
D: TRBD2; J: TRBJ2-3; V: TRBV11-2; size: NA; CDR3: CASSFLTSGYSTDTQYF; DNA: TGTGCCAGCAGCTTTCTAACTAGCGGCTATAGCACAGATACGCAGTATTTT
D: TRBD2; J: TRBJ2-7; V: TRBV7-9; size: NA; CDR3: CASSTGTSKDYEQYF; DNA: TGTGCCAGCAGTACCGGGACTAGCAAAGACTACGAGCAGTACTTC
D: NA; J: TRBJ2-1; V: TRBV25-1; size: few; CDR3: CASSPRLRDEQFF; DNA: TGTGCCAGCAGTCCACGCCTCCGGGATGAGCAGTTCTTC
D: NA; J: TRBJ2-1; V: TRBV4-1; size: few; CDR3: CASSQGVRADEQFF; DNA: TGCGCCAGCAGCCAAGGGGTCAGGGCCGATGAGCAGTTCTTC
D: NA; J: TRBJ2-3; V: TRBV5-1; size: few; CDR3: CASSSPRDPITDTQYF; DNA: TGCGCCAGCAGCTCCCCCCGGGACCCCATCACAGATACGCAGTATTTT
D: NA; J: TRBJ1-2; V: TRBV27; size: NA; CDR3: CASSLSEGHLGGYTF; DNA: TGTGCCAGCAGTTTATCGGAGGGGCATTTGGGGGGCTACACCTTC
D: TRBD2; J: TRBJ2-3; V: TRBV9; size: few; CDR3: CASSVDPAGGTDTQYF; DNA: TGTGCCAGCAGCGTAGATCCCGCGGGAGGCACAGATACGCAGTATTTT
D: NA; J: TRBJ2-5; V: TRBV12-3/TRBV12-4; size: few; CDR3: CACSRSGTPETQYF; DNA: TGTGCCTGCAGTAGATCCGGGACACCAGAGACCCAGTACTTC
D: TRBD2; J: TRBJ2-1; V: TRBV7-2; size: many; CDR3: CASRPPKAGGPHEQFF; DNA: TGTGCCAGCAGACCCCCGAAAGCGGGAGGGCCCCATGAGCAGTTCTTC
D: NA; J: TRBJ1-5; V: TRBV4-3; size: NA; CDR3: CASRHSYLSNQPQHF; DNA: TGCGCCAGCAGGCACTCGTACCTGAGCAATCAGCCCCAGCATTTT
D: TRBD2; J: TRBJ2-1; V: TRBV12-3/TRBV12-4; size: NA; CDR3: CASSSGRQKREMRQFF; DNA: TGTGCCAGCAGCTCCGGGCGGCAAAAGCGGGAGATGAGGCAGTTCTTC